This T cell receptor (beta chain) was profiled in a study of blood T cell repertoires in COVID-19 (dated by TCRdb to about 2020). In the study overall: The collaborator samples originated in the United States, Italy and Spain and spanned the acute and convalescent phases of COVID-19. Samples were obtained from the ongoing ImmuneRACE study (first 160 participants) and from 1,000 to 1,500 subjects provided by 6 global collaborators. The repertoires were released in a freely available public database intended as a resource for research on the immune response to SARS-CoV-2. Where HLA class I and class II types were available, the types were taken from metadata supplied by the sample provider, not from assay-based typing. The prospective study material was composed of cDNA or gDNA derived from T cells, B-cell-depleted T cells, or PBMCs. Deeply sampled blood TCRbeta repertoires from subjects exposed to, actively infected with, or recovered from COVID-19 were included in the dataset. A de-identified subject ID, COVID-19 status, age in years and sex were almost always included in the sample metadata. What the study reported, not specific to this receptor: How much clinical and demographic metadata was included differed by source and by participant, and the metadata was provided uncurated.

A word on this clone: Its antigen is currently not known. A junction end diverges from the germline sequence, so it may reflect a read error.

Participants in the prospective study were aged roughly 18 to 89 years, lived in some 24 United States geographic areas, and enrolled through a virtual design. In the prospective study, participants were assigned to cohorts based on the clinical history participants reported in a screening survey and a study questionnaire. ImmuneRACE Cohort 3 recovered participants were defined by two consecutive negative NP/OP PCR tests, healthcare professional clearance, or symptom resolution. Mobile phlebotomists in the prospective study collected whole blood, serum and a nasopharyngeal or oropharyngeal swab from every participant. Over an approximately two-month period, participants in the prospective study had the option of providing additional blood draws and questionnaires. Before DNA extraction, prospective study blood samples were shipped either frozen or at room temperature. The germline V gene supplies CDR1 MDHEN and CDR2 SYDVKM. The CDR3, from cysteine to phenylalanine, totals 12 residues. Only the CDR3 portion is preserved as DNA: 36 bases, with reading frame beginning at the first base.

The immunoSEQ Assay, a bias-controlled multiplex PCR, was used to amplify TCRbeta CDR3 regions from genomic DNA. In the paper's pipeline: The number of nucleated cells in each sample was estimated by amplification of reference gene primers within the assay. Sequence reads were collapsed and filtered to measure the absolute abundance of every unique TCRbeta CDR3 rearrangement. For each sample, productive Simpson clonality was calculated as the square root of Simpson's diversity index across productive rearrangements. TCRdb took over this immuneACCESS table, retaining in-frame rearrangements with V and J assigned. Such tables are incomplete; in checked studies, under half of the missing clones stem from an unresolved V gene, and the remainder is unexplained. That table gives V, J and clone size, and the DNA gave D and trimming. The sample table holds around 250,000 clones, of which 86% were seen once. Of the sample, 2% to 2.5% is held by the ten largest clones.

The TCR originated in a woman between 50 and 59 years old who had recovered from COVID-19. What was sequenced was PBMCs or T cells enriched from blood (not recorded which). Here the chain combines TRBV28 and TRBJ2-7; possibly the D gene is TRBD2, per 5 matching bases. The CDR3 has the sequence CASSSPPKDLNF. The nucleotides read TGTGCCAGCAGTTCCCCCCCTAAGGACTTGAACTTC.